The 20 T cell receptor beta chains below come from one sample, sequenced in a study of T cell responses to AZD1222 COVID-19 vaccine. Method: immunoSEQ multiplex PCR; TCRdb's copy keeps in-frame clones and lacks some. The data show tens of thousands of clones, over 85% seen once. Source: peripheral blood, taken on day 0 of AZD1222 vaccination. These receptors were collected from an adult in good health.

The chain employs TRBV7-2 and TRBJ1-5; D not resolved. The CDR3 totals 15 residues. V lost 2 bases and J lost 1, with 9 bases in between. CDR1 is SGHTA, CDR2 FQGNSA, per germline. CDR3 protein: CASSLSRVSNQPQHF. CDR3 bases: TGTGCCAGCAGCTTATCTAGGGTAAGCAATCAGCCCCAGCATTTT.

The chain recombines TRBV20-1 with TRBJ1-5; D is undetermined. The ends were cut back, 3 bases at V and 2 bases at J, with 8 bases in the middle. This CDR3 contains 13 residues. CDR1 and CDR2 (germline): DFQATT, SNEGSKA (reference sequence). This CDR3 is CSASLGRNQPQHF. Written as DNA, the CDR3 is TGCAGTGCTAGTTTAGGGCGCAATCAGCCCCAGCATTTT.

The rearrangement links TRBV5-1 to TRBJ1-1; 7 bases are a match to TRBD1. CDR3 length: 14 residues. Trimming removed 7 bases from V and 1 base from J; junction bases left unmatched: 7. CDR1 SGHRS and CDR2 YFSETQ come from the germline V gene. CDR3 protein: CASGRGGRNTEAFF. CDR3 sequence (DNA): TGCGCCAGCGGCAGGGGGGGACGGAACACTGAAGCTTTCTTT.

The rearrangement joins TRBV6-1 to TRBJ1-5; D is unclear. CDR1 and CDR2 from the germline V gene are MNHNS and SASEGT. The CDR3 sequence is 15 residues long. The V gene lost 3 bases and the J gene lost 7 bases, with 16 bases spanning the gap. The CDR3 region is CASSEVRADEQPQHF. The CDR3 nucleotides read TGTGCCAGCAGTGAGGTGAGGGCCGACGAACAGCCCCAGCATTTT.

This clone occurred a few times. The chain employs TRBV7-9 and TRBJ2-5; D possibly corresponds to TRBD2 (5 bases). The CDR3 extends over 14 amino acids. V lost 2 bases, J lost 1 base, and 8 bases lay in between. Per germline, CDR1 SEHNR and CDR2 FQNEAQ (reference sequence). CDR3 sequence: CASSLRETQETQYF. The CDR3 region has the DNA TGTGCCAGCAGCTTAAGGGAGACCCAAGAGACCCAGTACTTC.

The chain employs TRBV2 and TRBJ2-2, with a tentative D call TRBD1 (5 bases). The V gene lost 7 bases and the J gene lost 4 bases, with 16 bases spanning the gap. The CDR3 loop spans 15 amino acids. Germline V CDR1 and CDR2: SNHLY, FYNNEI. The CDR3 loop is CASTPQGGPTGELFF. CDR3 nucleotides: TGTGCCAGCACCCCTCAGGGCGGACCCACCGGGGAGCTGTTTTTT.

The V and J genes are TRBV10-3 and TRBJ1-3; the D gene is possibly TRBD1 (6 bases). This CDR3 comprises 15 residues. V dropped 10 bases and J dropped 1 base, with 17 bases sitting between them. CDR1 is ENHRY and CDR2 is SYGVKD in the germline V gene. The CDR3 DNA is TGTGCCACCCACCCGGGGGGCTCATCTGGAAACACCATATATTTT. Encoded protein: CATHPGGSSGNTIYF.

The CDR3 DNA sequence: TGCGCCAGCAGCTTGGCTCGTGGCGGCTACGAGCAGTACTTC. Its protein product is CASSLARGGYEQYF. The chain recombines TRBV5-1 with TRBJ2-7; no definite D call. The V and J ends lost 0 bases and 3 bases respectively, with 10 bases between them. Germline V lookup: CDR1 SGHRS, CDR2 YFSETQ. This CDR3 contains 14 residues.

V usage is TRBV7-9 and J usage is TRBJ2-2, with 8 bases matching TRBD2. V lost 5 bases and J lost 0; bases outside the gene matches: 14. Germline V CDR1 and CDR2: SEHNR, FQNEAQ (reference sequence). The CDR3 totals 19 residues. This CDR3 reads CASSPRLAGGTSNTGELFF. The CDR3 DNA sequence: TGTGCCAGCAGCCCTCGACTCGCGGGGGGTACCTCGAACACCGGGGAGCTGTTTTTT. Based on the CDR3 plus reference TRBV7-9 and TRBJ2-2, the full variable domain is DTGVSQNPRHKITKRGQNVTFRCDPISEHNRLYWYRQTLGQGPEFLTYFQNEAQLEKSRLLSDRFSAERPKGSFSTLEIQRTEQGDSAMYLCASSPRLAGGTSNTGELFFGEGSRLTVL.

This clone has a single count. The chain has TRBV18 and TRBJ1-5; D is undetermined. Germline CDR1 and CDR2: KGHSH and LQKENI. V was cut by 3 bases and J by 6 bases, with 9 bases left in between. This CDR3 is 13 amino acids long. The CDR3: CASSPGVSQPQHF. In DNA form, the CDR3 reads TGTGCCAGCTCACCCGGGGTTTCTCAGCCCCAGCATTTT.

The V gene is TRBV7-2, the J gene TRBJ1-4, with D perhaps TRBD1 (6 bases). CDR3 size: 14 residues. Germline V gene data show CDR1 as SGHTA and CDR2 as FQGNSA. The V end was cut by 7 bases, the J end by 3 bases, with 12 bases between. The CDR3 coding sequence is TGTGCCAGCACTAGGGGGGGTGCTAATGAAAAACTGTTTTTT. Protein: CASTRGGANEKLFF.

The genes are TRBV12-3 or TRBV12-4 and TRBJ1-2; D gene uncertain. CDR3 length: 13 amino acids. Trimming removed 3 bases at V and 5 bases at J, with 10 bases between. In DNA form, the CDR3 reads TGTGCCAGCAGTTTCGCAGGAAGTTATGGCTACACCTTC. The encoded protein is CASSFAGSYGYTF.

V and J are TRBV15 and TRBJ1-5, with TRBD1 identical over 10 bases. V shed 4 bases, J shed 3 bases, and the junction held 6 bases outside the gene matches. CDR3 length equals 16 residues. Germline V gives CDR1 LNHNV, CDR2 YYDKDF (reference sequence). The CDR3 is CATSTGTGVNNQPQHF. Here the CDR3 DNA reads TGTGCCACCAGCACCGGGACAGGGGTAAACAATCAGCCCCAGCATTTT.

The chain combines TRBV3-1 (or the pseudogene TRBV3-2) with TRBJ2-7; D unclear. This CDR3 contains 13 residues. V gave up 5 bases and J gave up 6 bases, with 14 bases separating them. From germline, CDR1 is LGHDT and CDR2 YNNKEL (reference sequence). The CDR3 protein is CASSSLVGIEQYF. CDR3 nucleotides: TGTGCCAGCAGCTCCCTGGTAGGGATCGAGCAGTACTTC.

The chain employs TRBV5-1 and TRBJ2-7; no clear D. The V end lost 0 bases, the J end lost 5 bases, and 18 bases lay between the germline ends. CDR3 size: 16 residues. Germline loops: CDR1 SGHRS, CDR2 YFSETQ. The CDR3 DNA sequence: TGCGCCAGCAGCTTGGCCACGGCCTCCGGAACGGACGAGCAGTACTTC. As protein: CASSLATASGTDEQYF. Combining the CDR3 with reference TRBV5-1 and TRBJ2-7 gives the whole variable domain KAGVTQTPRYLIKTRGQQVTLSCSPISGHRSVSWYQQTPGQGLQFLFEYFSETQRNKGNFPGRFSGRQFSNSRSEMNVSTLELGDSALYLCASSLATASGTDEQYFGPGTRLTVT.

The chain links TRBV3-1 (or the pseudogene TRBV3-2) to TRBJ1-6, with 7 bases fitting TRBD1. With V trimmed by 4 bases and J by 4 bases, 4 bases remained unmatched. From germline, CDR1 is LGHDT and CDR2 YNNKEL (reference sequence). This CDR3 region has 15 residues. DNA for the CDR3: TGTGCCAGCAGCCCGGAGACAGGGTATAATTCACCCCTCCACTTT. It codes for CASSPETGYNSPLHF.

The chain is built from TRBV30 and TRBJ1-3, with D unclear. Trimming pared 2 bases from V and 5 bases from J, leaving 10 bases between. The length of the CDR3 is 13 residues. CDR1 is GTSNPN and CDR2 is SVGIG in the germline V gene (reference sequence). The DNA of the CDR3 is TGTGCCTGGAGTCGGGCAGAAAGAAACACCATATATTTT. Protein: CAWSRAERNTIYF.

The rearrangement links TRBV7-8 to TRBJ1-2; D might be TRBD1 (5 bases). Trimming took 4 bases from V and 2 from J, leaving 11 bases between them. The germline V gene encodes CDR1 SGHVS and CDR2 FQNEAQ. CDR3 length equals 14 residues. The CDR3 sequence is CASSSGTVNYGYTF. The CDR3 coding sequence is TGTGCCAGCAGCTCCGGGACGGTGAACTATGGCTACACCTTC.

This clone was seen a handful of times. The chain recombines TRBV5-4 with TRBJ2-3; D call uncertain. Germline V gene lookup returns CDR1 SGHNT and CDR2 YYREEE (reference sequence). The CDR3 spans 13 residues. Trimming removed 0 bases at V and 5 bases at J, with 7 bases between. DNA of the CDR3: TGTGCCAGCAGCTTGGGGTGGCTAGATACGCAGTATTTT. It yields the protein CASSLGWLDTQYF.

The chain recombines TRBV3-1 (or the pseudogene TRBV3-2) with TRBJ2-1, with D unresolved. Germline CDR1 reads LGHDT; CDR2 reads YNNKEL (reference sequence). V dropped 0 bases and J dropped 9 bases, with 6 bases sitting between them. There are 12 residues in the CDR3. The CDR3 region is CASSQELFEQFF. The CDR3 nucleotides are TGTGCCAGCAGCCAAGAACTATTTGAGCAGTTCTTC.